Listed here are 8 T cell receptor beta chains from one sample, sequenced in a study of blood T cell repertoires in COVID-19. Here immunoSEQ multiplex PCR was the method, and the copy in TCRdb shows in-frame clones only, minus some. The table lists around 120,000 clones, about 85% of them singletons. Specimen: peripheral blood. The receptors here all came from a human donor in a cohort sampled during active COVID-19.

The CDR3 DNA sequence: TGCGCCAGCAGCTTGACGGCGGGTTCCTACAATGAGCAGTTCTTC. Translating gives CASSLTAGSYNEQFF. V gene TRBV5-1 combines with J gene TRBJ2-1, with D tentatively TRBD2 (5 bases). V lost 1 base to trimming and J lost 1 base, with 9 bases between them. Looked up from germline, CDR1 is SGHRS and CDR2 is YFSETQ. There are 15 residues in the CDR3.

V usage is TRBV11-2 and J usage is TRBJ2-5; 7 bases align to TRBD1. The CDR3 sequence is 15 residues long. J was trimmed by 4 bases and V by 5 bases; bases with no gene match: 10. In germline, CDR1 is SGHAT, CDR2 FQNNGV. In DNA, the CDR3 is TGTGCCAGCAGCATGCAGTACAGGGGTGGAGAGACCCAGTACTTC. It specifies CASSMQYRGGETQYF.

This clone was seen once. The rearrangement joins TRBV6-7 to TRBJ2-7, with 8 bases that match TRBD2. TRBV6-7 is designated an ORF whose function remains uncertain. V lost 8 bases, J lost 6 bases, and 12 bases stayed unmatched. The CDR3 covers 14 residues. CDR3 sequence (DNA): TGTGCCAGCTCTGCGGGACTAGGAGTCTCCGAGCAGTACTTC. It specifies CASSAGLGVSEQYF.

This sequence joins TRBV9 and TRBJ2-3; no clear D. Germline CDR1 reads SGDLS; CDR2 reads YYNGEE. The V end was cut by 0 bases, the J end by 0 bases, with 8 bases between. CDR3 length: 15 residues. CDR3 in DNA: TGTGCCAGCAGCGTAGAATCGGGTAGCACAGATACGCAGTATTTT. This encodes CASSVESGSTDTQYF.

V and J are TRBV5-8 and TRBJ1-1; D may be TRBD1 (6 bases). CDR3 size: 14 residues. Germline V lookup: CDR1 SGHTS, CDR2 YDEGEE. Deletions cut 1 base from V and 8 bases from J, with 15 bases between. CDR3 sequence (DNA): TGTGCCAGCAGCTTGACTGGACAGACGGGAGAAGCTTTCTTT. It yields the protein CASSLTGQTGEAFF.

The CDR3 sequence: CASSLTGNNLYGYTF. The CDR3 region has the DNA TGTGCCAGCAGTCTTACCGGGAACAACCTCTATGGCTACACCTTC. The chain is built from TRBV6-5 and TRBJ1-2, with D hard to call. The CDR3 is made up of 15 amino acids. Per germline, CDR1 MNHEY and CDR2 SVGAGI. Trimming took off 5 bases at V and 4 bases at J, with 17 bases between the two ends.

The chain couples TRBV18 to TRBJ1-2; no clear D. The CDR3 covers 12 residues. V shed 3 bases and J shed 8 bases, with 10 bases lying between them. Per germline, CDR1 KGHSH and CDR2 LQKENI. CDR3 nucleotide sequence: TGTGCCAGCTCACCTCTCCGGGAAGGCTACACCTTC. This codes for CASSPLREGYTF.

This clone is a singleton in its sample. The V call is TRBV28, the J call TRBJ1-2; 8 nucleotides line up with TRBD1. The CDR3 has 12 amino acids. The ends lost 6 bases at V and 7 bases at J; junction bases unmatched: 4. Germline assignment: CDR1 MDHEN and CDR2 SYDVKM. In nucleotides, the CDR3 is TGTGCCAGCAGGGGACAGGCCATTGGCTACACCTTC. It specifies CASRGQAIGYTF.